The sequence of this TCR beta chain was determined in a study of blood T cell repertoires in COVID-19. The overall study: COVID-19 samples from acute and convalescent phases originated in the United States, Italy and Spain. In each case, the material was cDNA or gDNA derived from T cells, B-cell-depleted T cells, or PBMCs.

In the source study's methods: Using reference gene primer amplification, nucleated cell counts were estimated. The repertoire was sequenced with immunoSEQ multiplex PCR; TCRdb's copy has only in-frame clones and lacks some. V and J calls and clone size are given by that table; D and trimming were obtained from the DNA. The sample holds 65,000 to 70,000 clones, 87% seen once. With 4 bases removed from V and 7 bases from J, the gap between germline ends came to 16 bases. The CDR3 spans 14 residues. CDR1 and CDR2 from the germline V gene are MGHRA and YSYEKL. Sequenced: peripheral blood. The clonotype originates from a woman older than 75 with acute or convalescent COVID-19. This chain connects TRBV4-1 to TRBJ1-2, with unresolved D. As DNA, the CDR3 is TGCGCCAGCAGCCCCGAGGAGGGATTGGGTGGCTACACCTTC. Residues: CASSPEEGLGGYTF.